This TCR beta chain was sequenced during a study of T cells in tuberculosis. Study-wide results and limits: Active tuberculosis patients had shorter CDR3-alpha; the beta difference was nonsignificant. Using the GMM-specific repertoire gave under 90% accuracy versus roughly 68% with motifs.

At study entry, adolescents had tuberculin skin tests and IGRA screening. The germline V and J ends were trimmed by 4 bases and 2 bases, with 11 bases remaining between them. The germline CDR1 and CDR2 sequences are MNHEY and SMNVEV (reference sequence). This CDR3 is 15 amino acids long. Data came from immunoSEQ multiplex PCR; TCRdb stores just in-frame clones and leaves some out. The sample gives fewer than 35,000 clones, around 95% of which show up once; roughly 2.5% is in the top ten. The count of this clone is one. Antigen specificity is unknown. Sample: PBMCs. The chain carries TRBV27 and TRBJ2-2, with a weak D call TRBD1 (6 bases). The receptor was isolated from a donor aged 10 to 29 with latent tuberculosis or without tuberculosis infection. The CDR3 coding sequence is TGTGCCAGCAGTTCCACAGGGATTAACACCGGGGAGCTGTTTTTT. Encoded protein: CASSSTGINTGELFF.